The 27 T cell receptor beta chains below come from one sample, sequenced in a study of identical twins. Using its own MiXCR run on the 5' RACE reads, TCRdb lists one record per CDR3 protein. This table holds roughly 1,500,000 distinct CDR3 sequences, about 32% found once. Sequencing was carried out using cord blood. These receptors were taken from a newborn girl in good health.

This clonotype has more than one count but fewer than ten. The chain combines TRBV5-1 with TRBJ1-2, with D hard to call. This CDR3 has 14 amino acids. Germline lookup yields CDR1 SGHRS and CDR2 YFSETQ. V lost 5 bases to trimming and J lost 0 bases, with 11 bases between them. CDR3 nucleotide sequence: TGCGCCAGCAGTGCGGACTTAGCTAACTATGGCTACACCTTC. Translated: CASSADLANYGYTF.

This clonotype was counted at least ten times. This chain links TRBV5-1 with TRBJ2-7; possible D gene TRBD1, 6 bases. Trimming removed 2 bases at V and 3 bases at J, with 9 bases between. CDR3 length: 13 residues. From germline, CDR1 is SGHRS and CDR2 YFSETQ. The DNA of the CDR3 is TGCGCCAGCAGCTTCGACAGGTTCTACGAGCAGTACTTC. Translation gives CASSFDRFYEQYF.

V is TRBV6-1 and J is TRBJ2-3, with TRBD2 matching 8 bases. The CDR3 covers 17 residues. V gave up 0 bases and J gave up 2 bases; unmatched junction bases: 7. Germline-derived CDR1 and CDR2 are MNHNS and SASEGT. CDR3 sequence (DNA): TGTGCCAGCAGTGAAGCGCTTGGACTAGCTTACACAGATACGCAGTATTTT. Translation gives CASSEALGLAYTDTQYF.

At least ten counts were recorded for this clonotype. This rearrangement joins TRBV20-1 to TRBJ2-3; 7 bases agree with TRBD2. After removal of 3 bases from V and 0 bases from J, the junction contained 6 bases not matched to a gene. The CDR3 totals 15 residues. Looked up from germline, CDR1 is DFQATT and CDR2 is SNEGSKA (reference sequence). The CDR3 is CSASPPSGSTDTQYF. The CDR3, as DNA: TGCAGTGCTAGTCCGCCTAGCGGCAGCACAGATACGCAGTATTTT.

In this sample, this clonotype turned up a few times. The J gene is TRBJ1-1, the V gene TRBV11-2, with TRBD1 matching 7 bases. Germline lookup yields CDR1 SGHAT and CDR2 FQNNGV. The trim removed 6 bases at V and 1 base at J, leaving 8 bases unmatched. This CDR3 region has 15 residues. The CDR3 DNA reads as TGTGCCAGCAGACGGAACAGGGGACCGAACACTGAAGCTTTCTTT. Amino acids: CASRRNRGPNTEAFF.

The V gene is TRBV20-1, the J gene TRBJ2-7; 10 bases are shared with TRBD2. Germline V gene lookup returns CDR1 DFQATT and CDR2 SNEGSKA (reference sequence). Germline trimming cut 6 bases from V and 3 bases from J; bases unmatched to any gene: 11. The CDR3 is 15 residues long. CDR3 region: CSARAIAGGRYEQYF. The CDR3 region has the DNA TGCAGTGCCCGTGCTATAGCGGGAGGTCGCTACGAGCAGTACTTC.

The rearrangement uses TRBV14 and TRBJ1-4; 9 bases map to TRBD1. Germline trimming cut 2 bases from V and 5 bases from J; bases unmatched to any gene: 3. The CDR3 totals 15 residues. CDR1 and CDR2 from the germline V gene are SGHDN and FVKESK. Here the CDR3 DNA reads TGTGCCAGCAGCCAAATCGGGACAGGGAATGAAAAACTGTTTTTT. The encoded protein is CASSQIGTGNEKLFF.

V and J are TRBV20-1 and TRBJ2-3; TRBD2 might be the D (6 bases). The CDR3 is made up of 12 amino acids. The V gene lost 3 bases and the J gene lost 7 bases, with 11 bases spanning the gap. Germline V CDR1 and CDR2: DFQATT, SNEGSKA (reference sequence). Here the CDR3 reads CSASGGSNTQYF. CDR3 in DNA: TGCAGTGCTAGCGGGGGATCGAATACGCAGTATTTT.

This clonotype turned up a few times. V usage is TRBV18 and J usage is TRBJ1-4; no reliable D call. Germline V gene data show CDR1 as KGHSH and CDR2 as LQKENI. The V and J ends lost 3 bases and 5 bases respectively, with 7 bases between them. There are 13 residues in the CDR3. In nucleotides, the CDR3 is TGTGCCAGCTCACCCTCTCCCAATGAAAAACTGTTTTTT. Its protein is CASSPSPNEKLFF.

The rearrangement links TRBV21-1 to TRBJ2-7; the D call in the table, TRBD2, was not verified against the DNA. TRBV21-1 is marked as a pseudogene. The CDR3 has 15 amino acids. DNA of the CDR3: TGTGCCAGCAGCAACTGGAGGGGGAGATTCTACGAGCAGTACTTC. Its translation is CASSNWRGRFYEQYF.

The CDR3 loop reads CAISPGTSGKVDEQYF. The CDR3 region has the DNA TGTGCCATCAGCCCCGGGACTAGCGGGAAAGTCGACGAGCAGTACTTC. The gene calls are TRBV10-3 and TRBJ2-7; 13 bases agree with TRBD2. Germline trimming cut 6 bases from V and 5 bases from J; bases unmatched to any gene: 10. This CDR3 comprises 16 residues. Germline loops: CDR1 ENHRY, CDR2 SYGVKD.

There are a few counts of this clonotype. The gene calls are TRBV2 and TRBJ1-2; 7 bases agree with TRBD1. Germline loops: CDR1 SNHLY, CDR2 FYNNEI. With 2 bases clipped from V and 7 bases from J, the junction kept 4 bases outside the gene matches. This CDR3 has 13 residues. The CDR3 DNA reads as TGTGCCAGCAGTGAACGGGACAGTGGTGGCTACACCTTC. It encodes CASSERDSGGYTF.

The V gene is TRBV6-1, the J gene TRBJ2-1; 11 nucleotides match TRBD2. This CDR3 contains 17 residues. Looked up from germline, CDR1 is MNHNS and CDR2 is SASEGT. With 3 bases clipped from V and 0 bases from J, the junction kept 4 bases outside the gene matches. In DNA form, the CDR3 reads TGTGCCAGCAGTGAGGCCACTAGCGGGGGCTCCTACAATGAGCAGTTCTTC. Encoded protein: CASSEATSGGSYNEQFF.

This clonotype was picked up many times. The chain combines TRBV4-1 with TRBJ2-1, with unresolved D. This CDR3 has 15 residues. Trimming cost V 0 bases and J 10 bases, with 16 bases left between them. Germline V gene data show CDR1 as MGHRA and CDR2 as YSYEKL. CDR3 bases: TGCGCCAGCAGCCAAGATAAGGTATGGCCCAAAGAGCAGTTCTTC. Translated: CASSQDKVWPKEQFF.

This clonotype appeared a few times. The chain couples TRBV7-9 to TRBJ1-2, with D uncertain. CDR3 length equals 14 residues. Germline CDR1 SEHNR, CDR2 FQNEAQ (reference sequence). Trimming took off 5 bases at V and 4 bases at J, with 14 bases between the two ends. The CDR3 region is CASSLRPDLYGYTF. CDR3 nucleotide sequence: TGTGCCAGCAGCCTTAGACCGGACCTCTATGGCTACACCTTC.

The V gene is TRBV3-1, the J gene TRBJ2-5, with 7 bases lining up with TRBD2. TRBJ2-7 explains the end of the DNA better; the J call may be wrong. The CDR3 is made up of 14 amino acids. Germline lookup yields CDR1 LGHDT and CDR2 YNNKEL (reference sequence). The CDR3 loop reads CASREGTGGYEQYF. In DNA, the CDR3 is TGTGCCAGCAGGGAAGGGACGGGAGGATACGAGCAGTACTTC.

This clonotype was counted between two and nine times. J is TRBJ2-3 and V is TRBV7-9; 14 positions match TRBD2. Losses at the gene ends were 5 bases for V and 7 bases for J; bases not matched to a gene: 11. In germline, CDR1 is SEHNR, CDR2 FQNEAQ (reference sequence). There are 17 residues in the CDR3. The CDR3 DNA is TGTGCCAGCAGCGACGCCGGGACTAGCGGGAGTTCACATACGCAGTATTTT. Its protein is CASSDAGTSGSSHTQYF.

This clonotype was seen more than once but under ten times. This rearrangement joins TRBV3-1 to TRBJ2-3, with a weak D call TRBD2 (6 bases). This CDR3 region has 16 residues. The V gene lost 3 bases and the J gene lost 2 bases, with 15 bases spanning the gap. Germline V CDR1 and CDR2: LGHDT, YNNKEL (reference sequence). The CDR3 bases are TGTGCCAGCAGCCAGGGGGGACTCGTAACCACAGATACGCAGTATTTT. Protein: CASSQGGLVTTDTQYF.

This clonotype was detected only a few times. The rearrangement links TRBV20-1 to TRBJ2-3; 8 nucleotides line up with TRBD2. The ends lost 3 bases at V and 4 bases at J; junction bases unmatched: 9. In germline, CDR1 is DFQATT, CDR2 SNEGSKA (reference sequence). The CDR3 length is 15 residues. The CDR3 here is CSARAPGLEADTQYF. The CDR3 nucleotides are TGCAGTGCTAGGGCCCCGGGACTAGAAGCAGATACGCAGTATTTT.

This chain links TRBV7-9 with TRBJ2-3; TRBD2 is a possible D gene (5 bases). The V gene lost 1 base and the J gene lost 1 base, with 9 bases spanning the gap. The CDR3 extends over 15 amino acids. Germline CDR1 is SEHNR and CDR2 is FQNEAQ (reference sequence). The CDR3 loop is CASSLVARGTDTQYF. DNA of the CDR3: TGTGCCAGCAGCTTAGTGGCGAGGGGCACAGATACGCAGTATTTT.

This chain connects TRBV15 to TRBJ2-7, with 11 bases lining up with TRBD2. This CDR3 is 16 amino acids long. The germline CDR1 and CDR2 sequences are LNHNV and YYDKDF (reference sequence). Germline trimming cut 3 bases from V and 7 bases from J; bases unmatched to any gene: 11. CDR3 in amino acids: CATSSAGLADYNEQYF. The CDR3 nucleotides read TGTGCCACCAGCAGTGCGGGACTAGCGGATTACAATGAGCAGTACTTC.

This clonotype has only one observation. This rearrangement joins TRBV5-1 to TRBJ2-2, with TRBD2 matching over 10 bases. The CDR3 is made up of 17 amino acids. Germline-derived CDR1 and CDR2 are SGHRS and YFSETQ. Losses at the gene ends were 4 bases for V and 2 bases for J; bases not matched to a gene: 8. The CDR3 spells CASSGIRTSGNTGELFF. The CDR3 DNA is TGCGCCAGCAGCGGGATTCGGACTAGCGGCAACACCGGGGAGCTGTTTTTT.

Only a few counts were recorded for this clonotype. V and J are TRBV20-1 and TRBJ2-7; 8 bases match TRBD2. The junction had 11 bases not matched to a gene; V was cut back by 6 bases and J by 1 base. The CDR3 runs 15 residues. The V gene's germline CDR1 is DFQATT and CDR2 SNEGSKA (reference sequence). The CDR3 region is CSAARGVARSYEQYF. The CDR3 DNA follows: TGCAGTGCCGCGCGGGGGGTAGCGCGTTCCTACGAGCAGTACTTC.

CDR3 residues: CASSDYITRGTEAFF. CDR3 DNA: TGTGCCAGCAGTGACTACATTACTAGGGGCACTGAAGCTTTCTTT. J is TRBJ1-1 and V is TRBV6-1; tentative D call: TRBD1 (5 bases). Deletions cut 3 bases from V and 4 bases from J, with 15 bases between. The CDR3 covers 15 residues. Germline loops: CDR1 MNHNS, CDR2 SASEGT.

Comment on this clonotype: A single base separates this from a much larger clone, so it may be a read error. Since the CDR3 does not end with the conserved phenylalanine or tryptophan, this likely comes from a read error. This chain links TRBV12-3 or TRBV12-4 with TRBJ2-3; no clear D gene. Trimming left V 6 bases short and J 0 bases short, with 16 bases between. There are 16 residues in the CDR3. CDR3 loop: CASSPTSGTSTDTQYS. The CDR3 DNA follows: TGTGCCAGCAGCCCGACGTCAGGAACTAGCACAGATACGCAGTATTCT.

The V call is TRBV28, the J call TRBJ1-1, with D hard to call. V shed 1 base and J shed 0 bases, with 9 bases lying between them. The CDR3 runs to 15 residues. Per germline, CDR1 MDHEN and CDR2 SYDVKM. The chain's CDR3 is CASSLYRVVNTEAFF. In DNA form, the CDR3 reads TGTGCCAGCAGTTTATATCGGGTCGTGAACACTGAAGCTTTCTTT. The full variable domain, completed using reference TRBV28 and TRBJ1-1, is DVKVTQSSRYLVKRTGEKVFLECVQDMDHENMFWYRQDPGLGLRLIYFSYDVKMKEKGDIPEGYSVSREKKERFSLILESASTNQTSMYLCASSLYRVVNTEAFFGQGTRLTVV.

In its sample, this clonotype was seen many times. The chain links TRBV29-1 to TRBJ2-1; no reliable D call. This CDR3 has 11 amino acids. V lost 5 bases, J lost 6 bases, and 8 bases lay in between. Germline V CDR1 and CDR2: SQVTM, ANQGSEA. The DNA of the CDR3 is TGCAGCGTTCAGTTCCGCAATGAGCAGTTCTTC. This translates into CSVQFRNEQFF.